There are many counts of the clone carrying this TCR beta chain. No antigen is known for it. This sample is part of a study of T-cell reconstitution after alpha-beta-depleted transplantation in children. This sample's TCRbeta library carried unique molecular identifier barcodes. Each CDR3 protein gets one entry after TCRdb re-called the PCR reads with MiXCR. This table has 780,000 or so distinct CDR3 sequences, 16% appearing once. Study results and limitations: Several hundred expanded graft clones reportedly supplied alpha-beta T cells about two months after transplant. The authors attributed T-cell counts and diversity one year after transplant mostly to newly produced T cells.

The clonotype originates from a male patient aged 10 to 17 who had a stem cell transplant for acute lymphoblastic leukemia, so the T cells may come from the graft donor. This specimen was PBMCs, mostly from graft donor cells, taken 360 days after TCRalphabeta/CD19-depleted stem cell transplant.

CDR3 in amino acids: CASSRRQVLYNEQFF. The CDR3 DNA sequence: TGTGCCAGCAGTCGTAGACAGGTACTCTACAATGAGCAGTTCTTC. The chain couples TRBV28 to TRBJ2-1, with a weak D call TRBD1 (6 bases). The V gene lost 5 bases and the J gene lost 3 bases, with 14 bases spanning the gap. Germline V gene sequence: CDR1 MDHEN, CDR2 SYDVKM. CDR3 length equals 15 residues.